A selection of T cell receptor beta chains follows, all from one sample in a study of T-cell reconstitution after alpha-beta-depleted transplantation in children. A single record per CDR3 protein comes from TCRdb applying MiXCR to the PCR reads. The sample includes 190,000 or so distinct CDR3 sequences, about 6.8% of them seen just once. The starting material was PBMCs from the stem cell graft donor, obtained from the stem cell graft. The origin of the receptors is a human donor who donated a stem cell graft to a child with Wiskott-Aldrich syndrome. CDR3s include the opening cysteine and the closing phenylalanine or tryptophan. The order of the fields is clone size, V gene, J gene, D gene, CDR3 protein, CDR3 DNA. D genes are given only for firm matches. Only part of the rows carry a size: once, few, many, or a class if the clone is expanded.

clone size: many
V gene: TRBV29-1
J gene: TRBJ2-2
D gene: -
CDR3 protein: CSVAEGDTGELFF
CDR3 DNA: TGCAGCGTTGCCGAGGGAGATACCGGGGAGCTGTTTTTT

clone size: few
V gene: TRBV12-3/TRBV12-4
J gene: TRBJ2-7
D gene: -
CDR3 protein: CASSLLVGSNSYEQYF
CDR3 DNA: TGTGCCAGCAGTTTACTCGTGGGATCAAATTCCTACGAGCAGTACTTC

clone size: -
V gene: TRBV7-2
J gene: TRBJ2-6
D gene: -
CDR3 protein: CASSRTGLSGANVLTF
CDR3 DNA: TGTGCCAGCAGCCGCACAGGGTTATCTGGGGCCAACGTCCTGACTTTC

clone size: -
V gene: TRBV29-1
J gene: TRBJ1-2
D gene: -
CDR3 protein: CSVGPLGGRRYGYTF
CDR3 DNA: TGCAGCGTTGGGCCACTGGGGGGGCGTCGCTATGGCTACACCTTC

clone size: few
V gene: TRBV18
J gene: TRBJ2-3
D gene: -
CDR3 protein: CASSPVAGQTDTQYF
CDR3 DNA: TGTGCCAGCTCACCAGTAGCCGGACAGACAGATACGCAGTATTTT

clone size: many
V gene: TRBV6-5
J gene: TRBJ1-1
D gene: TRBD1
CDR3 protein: CASSLLTGEDEAFF
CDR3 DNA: TGTGCCAGCAGCCTCCTGACAGGGGAGGATGAAGCTTTCTTT

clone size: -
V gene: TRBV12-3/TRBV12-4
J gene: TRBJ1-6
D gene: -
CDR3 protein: CASSLGPPYNSPLHF
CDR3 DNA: TGTGCCAGCAGTTTAGGCCCCCCTTATAATTCACCCCTCCACTTT

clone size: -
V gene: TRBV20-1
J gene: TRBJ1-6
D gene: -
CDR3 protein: CSARGTTGSNYNSPLHF
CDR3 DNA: TGCAGTGCTAGAGGCACAACAGGGTCCAACTATAATTCACCCCTCCACTTT

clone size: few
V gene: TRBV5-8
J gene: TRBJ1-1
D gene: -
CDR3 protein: CASSLVVRGPNTEAFF
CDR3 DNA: TGTGCCAGCAGCTTGGTCGTTCGGGGACCGAACACTGAAGCTTTCTTT

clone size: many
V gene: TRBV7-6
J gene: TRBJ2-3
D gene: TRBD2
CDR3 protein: CASRWKAGPSTDTQYF
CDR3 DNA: TGTGCCAGCAGGTGGAAAGCGGGGCCAAGCACAGATACGCAGTATTTT

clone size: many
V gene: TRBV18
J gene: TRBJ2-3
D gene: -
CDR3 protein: CASSPPGGPSTDTQYF
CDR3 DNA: TGTGCCAGCTCACCACCGGGGGGGCCCAGCACAGATACGCAGTATTTT

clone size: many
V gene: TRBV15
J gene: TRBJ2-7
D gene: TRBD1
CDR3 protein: CATSSSWTGGSYEQYF
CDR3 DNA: TGTGCCACCAGCTCCAGTTGGACAGGGGGCTCCTACGAGCAGTACTTC

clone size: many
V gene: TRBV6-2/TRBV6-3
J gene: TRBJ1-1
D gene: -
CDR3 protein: CASSPRTEAFF
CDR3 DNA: TGTGCCAGCAGTCCCCGGACCGAAGCTTTCTTT

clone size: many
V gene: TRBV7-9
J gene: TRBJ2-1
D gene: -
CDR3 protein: CAAEGQFYNEQFF
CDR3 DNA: TGTGCCGCAGAAGGACAGTTTTACAATGAGCAGTTCTTC

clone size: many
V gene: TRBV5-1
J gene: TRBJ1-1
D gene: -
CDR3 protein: CASSLRPPSNVNTEAFF
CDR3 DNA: TGCGCCAGCAGCTTACGACCGCCGAGCAACGTTAACACTGAAGCTTTCTTT

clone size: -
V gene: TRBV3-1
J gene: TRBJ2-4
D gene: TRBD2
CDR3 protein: CATCQDWLAGGLAKNIQYF
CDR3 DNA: TGTGCCACCTGCCAAGATTGGCTAGCGGGGGGGCTAGCCAAAAACATTCAGTACTTC

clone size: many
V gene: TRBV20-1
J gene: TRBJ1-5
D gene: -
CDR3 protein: CSASSNRNNQPQHF
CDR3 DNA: TGCAGTGCTAGTTCTAACAGAAACAATCAGCCCCAGCATTTT

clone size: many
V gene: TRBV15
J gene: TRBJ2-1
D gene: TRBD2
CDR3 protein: CATRSGGAEQFF
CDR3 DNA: TGTGCCACCAGGAGCGGGGGGGCTGAGCAGTTCTTC

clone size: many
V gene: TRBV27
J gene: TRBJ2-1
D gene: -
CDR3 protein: CASSLVPEAYNEQFF
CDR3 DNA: TGTGCCAGCAGTTTGGTCCCCGAGGCATACAATGAGCAGTTCTTC

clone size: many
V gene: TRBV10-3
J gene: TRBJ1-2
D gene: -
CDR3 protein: CAIGAEPNYGYTF
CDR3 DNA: TGTGCCATCGGGGCAGAGCCTAACTATGGCTACACCTTC

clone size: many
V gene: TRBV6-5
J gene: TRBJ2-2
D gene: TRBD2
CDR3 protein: CASSLAGANTGELFF
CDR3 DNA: TGTGCCAGCAGTTTAGCGGGGGCGAACACCGGGGAGCTGTTTTTT

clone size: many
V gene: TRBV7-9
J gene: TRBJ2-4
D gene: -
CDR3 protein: CASSPTGEDKNIQYF
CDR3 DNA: TGTGCCAGCAGCCCTACGGGGGAGGACAAAAACATTCAGTACTTC

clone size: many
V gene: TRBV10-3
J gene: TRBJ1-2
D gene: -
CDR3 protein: CATGRGDRGDYGYTF
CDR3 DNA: TGTGCCACTGGTAGAGGGGATCGAGGAGACTATGGCTACACCTTC

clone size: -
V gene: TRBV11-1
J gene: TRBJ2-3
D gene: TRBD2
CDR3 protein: CASNTFGAGERKPDTQYF
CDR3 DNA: TGTGCCAGCAACACCTTCGGAGCGGGGGAGAGAAAGCCAGATACGCAGTATTTT

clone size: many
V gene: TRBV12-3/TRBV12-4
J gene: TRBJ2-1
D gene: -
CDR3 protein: CASSATPPGEQFF
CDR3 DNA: TGTGCCAGCAGTGCGACCCCGCCGGGTGAGCAGTTCTTC

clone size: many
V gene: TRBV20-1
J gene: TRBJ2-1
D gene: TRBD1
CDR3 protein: CSAKDRESYNEQFF
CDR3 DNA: TGCAGTGCTAAAGACAGGGAGTCCTACAATGAGCAGTTCTTC

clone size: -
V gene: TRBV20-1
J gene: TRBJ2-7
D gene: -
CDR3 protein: CFSGKAPAYEQYF
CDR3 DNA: TGCTTCTCGGGCAAGGCGCCTGCCTACGAGCAGTACTTC

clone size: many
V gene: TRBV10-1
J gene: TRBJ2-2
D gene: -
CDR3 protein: CASSDLRKTGELFF
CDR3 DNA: TGCGCCAGCAGTGATCTGCGGAAAACCGGGGAGCTGTTTTTT

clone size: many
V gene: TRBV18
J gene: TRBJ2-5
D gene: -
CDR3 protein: CASSPPSMRGETQYF
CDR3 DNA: TGTGCCAGCTCACCACCGTCCATGCGAGGAGAGACCCAGTACTTC

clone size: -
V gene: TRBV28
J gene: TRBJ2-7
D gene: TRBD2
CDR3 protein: CASSLPLGGGYEQYF
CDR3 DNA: TGTGCCAGCAGTTTGCCCCTCGGGGGGGGGTACGAGCAGTACTTC

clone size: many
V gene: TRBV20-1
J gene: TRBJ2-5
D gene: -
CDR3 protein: CSAREGTVVETQYF
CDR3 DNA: TGCAGTGCTAGGGAGGGTACGGTAGTAGAGACCCAGTACTTC